A single T cell receptor (beta chain) is shown here with its context. The antigen is unknown. The record originates from a study of cytomegalovirus exposure and HLA in healthy donors. Overall study results and limits: Generally TCR sequences proved uncommon, though certain public TCRs appeared in numerous donors. High specificity and sensitivity for cytomegalovirus status were reported for the classifier.

The roughly 120-subject validation cohort, separate from the roughly 670-subject first cohort, included the donors. This CDR3 is 12 amino acids long. With 1 base removed from V and 3 bases from J, the gap between germline ends came to 7 bases. Germline lookup yields CDR1 GTSNPN and CDR2 SVGIG (reference sequence). Assay: immunoSEQ multiplex PCR; the TCRdb copy retains only in-frame clones and omits some. The sample lists roughly 80,000 clones; approximately 95% were seen once. V gene TRBV30 combines with J gene TRBJ2-7; the D gene is possibly TRBD2 (5 bases). This TCR was recovered from a woman aged 18-35 years in good health and CMV-seronegative. Sequencing used PBMCs. The CDR3 region is CAWSGGVYEQYF. CDR3 nucleotide sequence: TGTGCCTGGAGTGGGGGAGTCTACGAGCAGTACTTC.